The clone carrying this T cell receptor beta chain appeared a single time. As yet, its antigen is unknown. This specimen belongs to a study of tumor and adjacent non-tumor tissue in lung cancer. RNA was extracted from bulk tissue without any cell sorting. The library came from three nested PCR rounds adapted from ARM-PCR protocols. MiXCR, run by TCRdb on the multiplex PCR reads, gives a single entry per CDR3 protein. In the table there are approximately 79,000 distinct CDR3 sequences, around 59% of which are singletons. Overall study results and limits: Significantly higher TCR diversity was found in tumor than normal lung.

The receptor comes from a man in his 70s with non-small cell lung cancer. The sample taken for sequencing was lung tumor tissue.

CDR3 coding DNA: TGTACAAGCAGCCTTCTCGCGGGGATGCGCTACGAGCAGTACTTC. Its translation is CTSSLLAGMRYEQYF. The rearrangement uses TRBV14 and TRBJ2-7; weak D call: TRBD2 (6 bases). The CDR3 totals 15 residues. Germline V CDR1 and CDR2: SGHDN, FVKESK.